The 21 T cell receptor beta chains given below trace back to one sample, sequenced in a study of T cell responses to AZD1222 COVID-19 vaccine. Using immunoSEQ multiplex PCR, the repertoire was profiled, and TCRdb retains in-frame clones only, with some absent. The sample lists under 85,000 clones; 87% were seen once. The source was peripheral blood, collected on day 0 of AZD1222 vaccination. The receptors shown here come from an adult in good health.

This sequence joins TRBV5-1 and TRBJ2-5; 7 bases are a match to TRBD2. This CDR3 comprises 15 residues. Per germline, CDR1 SGHRS and CDR2 YFSETQ. V dropped 6 bases and J dropped 3; count of bases not matched to a gene: 11. In DNA, the CDR3 is TGCGCCAGCACCCCGACTAGTGGGGGGGAAGAGACCCAGTACTTC. Translating it yields CASTPTSGGEETQYF. The full variable domain, completed using reference TRBV5-1 and TRBJ2-5, is KAGVTQTPRYLIKTRGQQVTLSCSPISGHRSVSWYQQTPGQGLQFLFEYFSETQRNKGNFPGRFSGRQFSNSRSEMNVSTLELGDSALYLCASTPTSGGEETQYFGPGTRLLVL.

The chain employs TRBV28 and TRBJ1-1; D might be TRBD1 (5 bases). This CDR3 spans 15 amino acids. V was shortened by 5 bases and J by 6 bases, with 19 bases between the two germline ends. The germline CDR1 and CDR2 sequences are MDHEN and SYDVKM. CDR3 nucleotides: TGTGCCAGCAGTCCACCGGATAGGGGAAGGCCTGAAGCTTTCTTT. Translation gives CASSPPDRGRPEAFF.

This CDR3 is CASSQDLIGTGSTEAFF. In DNA, the CDR3 is TGTGCCAGCAGCCAAGATCTAATTGGAACTGGTAGCACTGAAGCTTTCTTT. The chain uses TRBV14 and TRBJ1-1; the D is unclear. CDR3 length: 17 residues. Germline assignment: CDR1 SGHDN and CDR2 FVKESK. V shed 0 bases and J shed 4 bases, with 18 bases lying between them.

The V call is TRBV6-1, the J call TRBJ1-6, with TRBD1 as a possible D gene (5 bases). CDR1 is MNHNS, CDR2 SASEGT, per germline. Trimming took 2 bases from V and 1 from J, leaving 15 bases between them. The CDR3 is 18 residues long. CDR3 in amino acids: CASSESGGGSSYNSPLHF. DNA for the CDR3: TGTGCCAGCAGTGAAAGTGGCGGGGGATCGTCCTATAATTCACCCCTCCACTTT.

This clone was counted once. Its ends do not fully match the called genes, so a read error is possible. This chain links TRBV7-2 with TRBJ1-5; D gene unclear. The germline V gene has CDR1 SGHTA and CDR2 FQGNSA. The length of the CDR3 is 15 residues. CDR3 protein: CASSLEAGRNEPQHF. CDR3 in DNA: TGTGCCAGCAGCTTAGAGGCAGGCCGCAATGAGCCCCAGCATTTT.

The CDR3 region is CASRTNRGLQPQHF. CDR3 nucleotides: TGTGCCAGCAGGACCAACAGGGGGCTTCAGCCCCAGCATTTT. This chain connects TRBV2 to TRBJ1-5; TRBD1 agrees at 9 bases. From germline, CDR1 is SNHLY and CDR2 FYNNEI. The CDR3 runs to 14 residues. Losses at the gene ends were 6 bases for V and 6 bases for J; bases not matched to a gene: 6.

Notes on this clone: Other DNA variants within this sample encode the same CDR3. The V gene is TRBV24-1, the J gene TRBJ2-3; D gene uncertain. The germline CDR1 and CDR2 sequences are KGHDR and SFDVKD. Trimming shortened V by 3 bases and J by 6 bases, and 3 bases separated the two germline ends. The CDR3 covers 11 residues. DNA for the CDR3: TGTGCCACCAGTGATAGGGATACGCAGTATTTT. Its protein is CATSDRDTQYF.

The V call is TRBV11-3, the J call TRBJ2-3; the D is unclear. The CDR3 sequence is 16 residues long. V was trimmed by 3 bases and J by 4 bases, leaving 17 bases between them. The germline V gene encodes CDR1 SGHNT and CDR2 YENEEA. As DNA, the CDR3 is TGTGCCAGCAGCTTGGTCCGGAGCGCCCCCCCAGATACGCAGTATTTT. This translates into CASSLVRSAPPDTQYF.

This chain uses TRBV5-8 with TRBJ1-2; D is perhaps TRBD1 (5 bases). This CDR3 is 14 amino acids long. Germline V CDR1 and CDR2: SGHTS, YDEGEE. Between the trimmed V and J ends, which lost 4 bases and 3 bases, there was a span of 13 bases. The CDR3 DNA reads as TGTGCCAGCAGCGCCAGACAGAAGGACTATGGCTACACCTTC. It encodes CASSARQKDYGYTF. The whole variable domain, remainder taken from reference TRBV5-8 and TRBJ1-2, is EAGVTQSPTHLIKTRGQQATLRCSPISGHTSVYWYQQALGLGLQFLLWYDEGEERNRGNFPPRFSGRQFPNYSSELNVNALELEDSALYLCASSARQKDYGYTFGSGTRLTVV.

The CDR3: CASSLGQGADTQYF. The CDR3 DNA reads as TGTGCCAGCAGCCTGGGACAAGGGGCAGATACGCAGTATTTT. The gene calls are TRBV11-3 and TRBJ2-3, with D possibly being TRBD1 (6 bases). CDR3 length: 14 residues. Trimming shortened V by 5 bases and J by 4 bases, and 13 bases separated the two germline ends. CDR1 is SGHNT and CDR2 is YENEEA in the germline V gene. Together with reference TRBV11-3 and TRBJ2-3, the CDR3 gives the full variable domain: EAGVVQSPRYKIIEKKQPVAFWCNPISGHNTLYWYLQNLGQGPELLIRYENEEAVDDSQLPKDRFSAERLKGVDSTLKIQPAELGDSAVYLCASSLGQGADTQYFGPGTRLTVL.

The rearrangement uses TRBV19 and TRBJ2-7; 7 bases agree with TRBD1. With 6 bases clipped from V and 5 bases from J, the junction kept 7 bases outside the gene matches. Germline CDR1 is LNHDA and CDR2 is SQIVND (reference sequence). The CDR3 consists of 13 residues. CDR3: CASSQGGQNEQYF. Here the CDR3 DNA reads TGTGCCAGTAGCCAAGGGGGCCAGAACGAGCAGTACTTC.

This clone was seen only a few times. The V and J genes are TRBV11-2 and TRBJ1-1; D gene unclear. The CDR3 has 13 residues. Germline loops: CDR1 SGHAT, CDR2 FQNNGV. Trimming shortened V by 1 base and J by 3 bases, and 6 bases separated the two germline ends. CDR3 region: CASSLVGYTEAFF. CDR3 DNA sequence: TGTGCCAGCAGCTTAGTCGGGTACACTGAAGCTTTCTTT. Complete variable domain (other parts from reference TRBV11-2 and TRBJ1-1): EAGVAQSPRYKIIEKRQSVAFWCNPISGHATLYWYQQILGQGPKLLIQFQNNGVVDDSQLPKDRFSAERLKGVDSTLKIQPAKLEDSAVYLCASSLVGYTEAFFGQGTRLTVV.

This sequence joins TRBV7-6 and TRBJ2-5, with TRBD2 matching 8 bases. Per germline, CDR1 SGHVS and CDR2 FNYEAQ. The CDR3 consists of 17 residues. V trimming: 1 base; J trimming: 4 bases; junction bases outside the gene matches: 11. In DNA form, the CDR3 reads TGTGCCAGCAGCTTAGACACAGGACTAGCTTCAAGAGAGACCCAGTACTTC. It codes for CASSLDTGLASRETQYF.

V usage is TRBV10-3 and J usage is TRBJ1-5; D is unclear. The V and J ends lost 8 bases and 9 bases respectively, with 14 bases between them. CDR1 is ENHRY, CDR2 SYGVKD, per germline. CDR3 length: 12 amino acids. The chain's CDR3 is CAIADGSGPQHF. The CDR3 DNA follows: TGTGCCATCGCTGACGGTTCAGGGCCCCAGCATTTT.

The chain combines TRBV2 with TRBJ1-5, with 9 bases identical to TRBD1. Germline V CDR1 and CDR2: SNHLY, FYNNEI. The CDR3 contains 15 residues. J lost 2 bases, V lost 5 bases, and 4 bases had no gene match. The CDR3 is CASSLQGARNQPQHF. The CDR3 nucleotides are TGTGCCAGCAGTCTACAGGGGGCTCGCAATCAGCCCCAGCATTTT.

This chain joins TRBV3-1 (or the pseudogene TRBV3-2) and TRBJ2-3; unclear D gene. Trimming stripped 4 bases from V and 0 bases from J, with 11 bases between. The CDR3 has 15 residues. The germline gives CDR1 LGHDT, CDR2 YNNKEL (reference sequence). As DNA, the CDR3 is TGTGCCAGCAGCCGTCTATCTGGGAGCACAGATACGCAGTATTTT. Translated, it gives CASSRLSGSTDTQYF.

This sequence joins TRBV11-2 and TRBJ2-1; the D is unclear. V lost 3 bases and J 6 bases, leaving 12 bases between the germline ends. The CDR3 is 14 amino acids. Germline values: CDR1 SGHAT, CDR2 FQNNGV. CDR3 protein: CASSFAFGINEQFF. The CDR3 DNA follows: TGTGCCAGCAGCTTTGCGTTTGGTATCAATGAGCAGTTCTTC. The full variable domain, its missing parts supplied by reference TRBV11-2 and TRBJ2-1, is EAGVAQSPRYKIIEKRQSVAFWCNPISGHATLYWYQQILGQGPKLLIQFQNNGVVDDSQLPKDRFSAERLKGVDSTLKIQPAKLEDSAVYLCASSFAFGINEQFFGPGTRLTVL.

CDR3 region: CASSPREINYGYTF. The CDR3 region has the DNA TGTGCCAGCTCACCAAGGGAGATTAACTATGGCTACACCTTC. J is TRBJ1-2 and V is TRBV18; D is undetermined. Per the germline V gene, CDR1 is KGHSH and CDR2 is LQKENI. This CDR3 contains 14 residues. V gave up 2 bases and J gave up 1 base, with 8 bases separating them.

The J gene is TRBJ2-7, the V gene TRBV11-3, with D possibly being TRBD1 (6 bases). This CDR3 is 14 amino acids long. Germline CDR1 and CDR2: SGHNT and YENEEA. Trimming pared 3 bases from V and 3 bases from J, leaving 12 bases between. The CDR3 spells CASSFTQGSYEQYF. The CDR3 DNA is TGTGCCAGCAGCTTCACGCAGGGGAGCTACGAGCAGTACTTC.

This clone was observed once. This chain connects TRBV30 to TRBJ1-2; 9 bases align to TRBD1. The CDR3 consists of 14 residues. The ends lost 3 bases at V and 7 bases at J; junction bases unmatched: 9. Germline V lookup: CDR1 GTSNPN, CDR2 SVGIG (reference sequence). CDR3 region: CAWRGTGKVGGYTF. The CDR3 DNA reads as TGTGCCTGGAGGGGGACAGGGAAGGTGGGTGGCTACACCTTC.

This clone was seen only a few times. V and J are TRBV3-1 (or the pseudogene TRBV3-2) and TRBJ2-3, with D uncertain. CDR1 and CDR2 from the germline V gene are LGHDT and YNNKEL (reference sequence). Between the trimmed V and J ends, which lost 4 bases and 6 bases, there was a span of 11 bases. The length of the CDR3 is 13 residues. This chain's CDR3 is CASSLRPRDTQYF. CDR3 coding DNA: TGTGCCAGCAGCCTCCGGCCGCGGGATACGCAGTATTTT.